These T cell receptor beta chains were read from a single sample in a study of Graves' ophthalmopathy and Graves' hyperthyroidism. TCRdb re-called the multiplex PCR reads with MiXCR, one entry per CDR3 protein. The repertoire includes around 400,000 distinct CDR3 sequences, under 25% of them detected once, and more than 2.5% sits in the top ten. Sequencing used peripheral blood. Every receptor here comes from a woman younger than 30 with stable Graves' hyperthyroidism. Both conserved end residues are part of each CDR3. The D gene is left open where the match is weak. Clone size is given for some rows only: seen once, a few or many times, or a class if the clone is expanded.

abundance	d_gene	v_gene	j_gene	CDR3aa	CDR3nt
many	TRBD2	TRBV3-1	TRBJ2-5	CASTSSGRQETQYF	TGTGCCAGCACGAGTAGCGGGAGACAAGAGACCCAGTACTTC
few	-	TRBV4-1	TRBJ1-6	CASSQVGGNSPLHF	TGCGCCAGCAGCCAAGTTGGGGGTAATTCACCCCTCCACTTT
many	-	TRBV16	TRBJ2-7	CASSQSSGFGHEQYF	TGTGCCAGCAGCCAATCCTCCGGTTTCGGGCACGAGCAGTACTTC
many	TRBD2	TRBV11-2	TRBJ2-7	CASSLRLAGGEDEQYF	TGTGCCAGCAGCCTCCGACTAGCGGGAGGAGAGGACGAGCAGTACTTC
few	TRBD1	TRBV11-2	TRBJ2-7	CASSFRFKSWGQPFYEQYF	TGTGCCAGCAGCTTCCGTTTTAAATCCTGGGGACAGCCATTCTACGAGCAGTACTTC
many	TRBD1	TRBV5-6	TRBJ2-5	CASSPRTGREETQYF	TGTGCCAGCAGCCCACGGACAGGGCGGGAAGAGACCCAGTACTTC
few	TRBD1	TRBV12-3/TRBV12-4	TRBJ1-5	CASRPSGTVSQPQHF	TGTGCCAGCAGACCTAGCGGGACAGTTTCTCAGCCCCAGCATTTT
many	-	TRBV11-1	TRBJ1-2	CASSLAPASDGYTF	TGTGCCAGCAGCTTAGCTCCAGCCTCTGATGGCTACACCTTC
-	-	TRBV5-1	TRBJ2-5	CASSVQQIQETQYF	TGCGCCAGCAGCGTTCAGCAGATCCAAGAGACCCAGTACTTC
-	-	TRBV11-2	TRBJ2-5	CASSLGCCYRDLQETQYF	TGTGCCAGCAGCTTAGGGTGTTGTTACAGGGACCTTCAAGAGACCCAGTACTTC
many	-	TRBV7-9	TRBJ2-5	CASRAKVTRLAETQYF	TGTGCCAGCAGAGCTAAGGTTACAAGGCTCGCAGAGACCCAGTACTTC
many	-	TRBV24-1	TRBJ1-1	CATSPGRANTEAFF	TGTGCCACCAGCCCGGGTCGGGCGAACACTGAAGCTTTCTTT
many	TRBD1	TRBV25-1	TRBJ1-1	CASTSRTGTNTEAFF	TGTGCCAGCACCAGCAGGACAGGGACGAACACTGAAGCTTTCTTT
-	TRBD2	TRBV18	TRBJ2-5	CASSPPGLALQETQYF	TGTGCCAGCTCACCACCGGGACTAGCCTTACAAGAGACCCAGTACTTC
-	TRBD1	TRBV7-8	TRBJ2-5	CASSSGQGAVETQYF	TGTGCCAGCAGCTCAGGACAGGGGGCGGTGGAGACCCAGTACTTC
many	-	TRBV28	TRBJ2-6	CASSLTGNNAGANVLTF	TGTGCCAGCAGTTTAACAGGGAATAACGCTGGGGCCAACGTCCTGACTTTC
many	TRBD1	TRBV6-2/TRBV6-3	TRBJ1-5	CASSTDRGQPQHF	TGTGCCAGCAGCACCGACAGGGGCCAGCCCCAGCATTTT
few	-	TRBV6-1	TRBJ1-5	CASSEGQEVRPQHF	TGTGCCAGCAGTGAAGGGCAGGAAGTTCGGCCCCAGCATTTT
many	-	TRBV6-2/TRBV6-3	TRBJ2-6	CASRRGISGANALTF	TGTGCCAGCAGAAGGGGCATCTCTGGGGCCAACGCCCTGACTTTC
many	-	TRBV20-1	TRBJ2-7	CSAIKQGYEQYF	TGCAGTGCTATAAAACAGGGCTACGAGCAGTACTTC
many	TRBD1	TRBV6-5	TRBJ1-1	CASSYPGGHTEAFF	TGTGCCAGCAGTTACCCAGGGGGTCACACTGAAGCTTTCTTT
many	-	TRBV11-1	TRBJ1-2	CASIELPGLRNYGYTF	TGTGCCAGCATCGAACTCCCGGGACTTCGGAACTATGGCTACACCTTC
few	TRBD2	TRBV30	TRBJ2-5	CAWNRGGQETQYF	TGTGCCTGGAATCGGGGGGGGCAAGAGACCCAGTACTTC
-	-	TRBV12-3/TRBV12-4	TRBJ2-7	CASTPRGYYEQYF	TGTGCCAGCACACCTAGGGGGTACTACGAGCAGTACTTC
many	TRBD1	TRBV7-9	TRBJ2-7	CASSLDRGHVSYEQYF	TGTGCCAGCAGCTTAGACAGGGGCCACGTCTCCTACGAGCAGTACTTC
few	-	TRBV6-2/TRBV6-3	TRBJ2-7	CASTPGTSYEQYF	TGTGCCAGCACCCCCGGGACTTCGTACGAGCAGTACTTC
many	TRBD2	TRBV20-1	TRBJ2-7	CSAQDGTTGFWEQYF	TGCAGTGCCCAGGACGGGACTACCGGATTTTGGGAGCAGTACTTC
many	TRBD1	TRBV19	TRBJ1-5	CASTLGQGAPGHF	TGTGCCAGTACCCTCGGACAGGGGGCGCCGGGGCATTTT
many	-	TRBV6-1	TRBJ1-1	CASSEFAAANTEAFF	TGTGCCAGCAGTGAATTTGCCGCGGCGAACACTGAAGCTTTCTTT
many	TRBD1	TRBV29-1	TRBJ2-5	CSVAGGMETQYF	TGCAGCGTAGCAGGGGGCATGGAGACCCAGTACTTC
few	TRBD2	TRBV18	TRBJ2-1	CASSPPWLAGHNEQFF	TGTGCCAGCTCACCACCGTGGCTAGCGGGTCACAATGAGCAGTTCTTC
-	TRBD2	TRBV2	TRBJ2-1	CASSENLAAYNEQFF	TGTGCCAGCAGTGAAAATCTAGCGGCTTACAATGAGCAGTTCTTC
few	-	TRBV30	TRBJ2-5	CAWSVLQTGTQYF	TGTGCCTGGAGTGTACTTCAGACTGGAACCCAGTACTTC
-	-	TRBV27	TRBJ1-6	CASSKQGGENSPLHF	TGTGCCAGCAGTAAGCAGGGTGGAGAAAATTCACCCCTCCACTTT
many	-	TRBV6-2/TRBV6-3	TRBJ1-5	CASSYSQRVSQPQHF	TGTGCCAGCAGTTACTCTCAACGGGTAAGCCAGCCCCAGCATTTT
many	-	TRBV2	TRBJ2-7	CASSGYGANPYEQYF	TGTGCCAGCAGTGGTTACGGAGCAAACCCCTACGAGCAGTACTTC
-	TRBD1	TRBV11-2	TRBJ2-7	CASSLVPGQGTHYEQYF	TGTGCCAGCAGCTTAGTCCCCGGACAGGGGACCCACTACGAGCAGTACTTC
-	-	TRBV28	TRBJ1-5	CASSSPYRGNQPQHF	TGTGCCAGCAGTTCTCCCTACAGGGGCAATCAGCCCCAGCATTTT
few	-	TRBV6-2/TRBV6-3	TRBJ2-5	CASSYVSEETQYF	TGTGCCAGTAGTTACGTCTCGGAAGAGACCCAGTACTTC
-	-	TRBV7-8	TRBJ1-5	CASSLDGGDQPQHF	TGTGCCAGCAGCTTAGATGGCGGGGATCAGCCCCAGCATTTT
many	-	TRBV28	TRBJ1-1	CASSSALGTEAFF	TGTGCCAGCAGTTCTGCCCTGGGCACTGAAGCTTTCTTT
many	-	TRBV6-4	TRBJ2-2	CASKESPGRVNTGELFF	TGTGCCAGCAAAGAGAGTCCGGGCCGCGTTAACACCGGGGAGCTGTTTTTT
many	-	TRBV20-1	TRBJ2-7	CSARSTTYEQYF	TGCAGTGCTAGATCAACAACATACGAGCAGTACTTC
-	-	TRBV20-1	TRBJ2-7	CSARPPNTYEQYF	TGCAGTGCTAGACCTCCGAACACCTACGAGCAGTACTTC
many	TRBD1	TRBV27	TRBJ1-5	CASSGQGHQPQHF	TGTGCCAGCAGTGGACAGGGCCATCAGCCCCAGCATTTT
many	-	TRBV29-1	TRBJ1-3	CSVRDVGNTIYF	TGCAGCGTTAGGGACGTCGGAAACACCATATATTTT
many	TRBD2	TRBV6-2/TRBV6-3	TRBJ2-7	CASSRLALSSYEQYF	TGTGCCAGCAGTCGACTAGCCCTGAGCTCCTACGAGCAGTACTTC